This T cell receptor beta chain was obtained from a study of blood T cell repertoires in COVID-19. The assay was immunoSEQ multiplex PCR, and TCRdb's table has in-frame clones only and misses some. This sample yields about 73,000 clones, of which approximately 83% are seen a single time; approximately 2.4% belongs to the top ten. Trimming pared 6 bases from V and 1 base from J, leaving 9 bases between. Germline V CDR1 and CDR2: MNHEY, SVGAGI. The CDR3 spans 14 residues. This clonotype was sampled from an elderly man with active or convalescent COVID-19. V gene TRBV6-5 combines with J gene TRBJ2-2; D is undetermined. The specimen was peripheral blood. The CDR3 DNA follows: TGTGCCAGCAGACCGAACTGGAACACCGGGGAGCTGTTTTTT. Its translation: CASRPNWNTGELFF.